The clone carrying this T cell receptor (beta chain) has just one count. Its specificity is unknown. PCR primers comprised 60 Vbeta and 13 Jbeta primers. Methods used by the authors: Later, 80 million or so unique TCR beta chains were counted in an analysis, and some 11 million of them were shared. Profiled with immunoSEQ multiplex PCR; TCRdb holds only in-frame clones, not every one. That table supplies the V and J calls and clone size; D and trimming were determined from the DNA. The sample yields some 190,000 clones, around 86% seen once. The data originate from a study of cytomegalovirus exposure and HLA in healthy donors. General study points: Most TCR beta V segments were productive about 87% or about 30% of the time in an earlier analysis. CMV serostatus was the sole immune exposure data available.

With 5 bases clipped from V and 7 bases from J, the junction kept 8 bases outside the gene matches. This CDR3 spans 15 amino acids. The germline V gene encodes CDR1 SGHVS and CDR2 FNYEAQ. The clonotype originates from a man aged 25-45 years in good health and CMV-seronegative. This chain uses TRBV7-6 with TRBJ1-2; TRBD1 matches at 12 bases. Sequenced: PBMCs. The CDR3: CASSPVGTGGGGYTF. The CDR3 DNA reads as TGTGCCAGCAGCCCCGTGGGGACAGGGGGCGGTGGCTACACCTTC.